This TCR beta chain was profiled in a study of tumor and adjacent non-tumor tissue in lung cancer. Three rounds of nested PCR, following a modified ARM-PCR protocol, produced the TCRbeta library. Each CDR3 protein is one row after TCRdb ran MiXCR on the multiplex PCR reads. The sample lists roughly 48,000 distinct CDR3 sequences; around 60% were seen once. No cell sorting was done before RNA was extracted from the tissue. Distant lung tissue was collected more than 3 cm away from the tumor edge. The V gene lost 5 bases and the J gene lost 8 bases, with 17 bases spanning the gap. Germline V gene lookup returns CDR1 SGHRS and CDR2 YFSETQ. The CDR3 covers 14 residues.

The rearrangement links TRBV5-1 to TRBJ2-1; weak D call: TRBD1 (6 bases). This TCR was sampled from a woman aged 70-85 years with non-small cell lung cancer. The sample was distant non-tumor lung tissue. In DNA, the CDR3 is TGCGCCAGCAGTCTTCGTGCAGGGGCAGATGAGCAGTTCTTC. Protein: CASSLRAGADEQFF.